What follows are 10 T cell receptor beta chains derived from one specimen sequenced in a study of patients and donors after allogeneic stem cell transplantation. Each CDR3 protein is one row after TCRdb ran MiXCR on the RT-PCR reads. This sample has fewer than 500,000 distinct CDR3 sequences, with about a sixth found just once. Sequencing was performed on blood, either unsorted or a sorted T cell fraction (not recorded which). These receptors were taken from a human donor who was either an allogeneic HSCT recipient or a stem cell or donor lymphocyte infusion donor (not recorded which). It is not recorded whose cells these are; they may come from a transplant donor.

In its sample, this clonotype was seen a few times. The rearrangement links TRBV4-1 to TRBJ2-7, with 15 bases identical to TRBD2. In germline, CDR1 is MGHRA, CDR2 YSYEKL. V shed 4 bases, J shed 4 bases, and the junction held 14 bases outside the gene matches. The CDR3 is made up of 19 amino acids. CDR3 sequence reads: CASSPYRTSGRGPRYEQYF. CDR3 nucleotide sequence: TGCGCCAGCAGCCCCTATCGGACTAGCGGGAGGGGGCCACGGTACGAGCAGTACTTC.

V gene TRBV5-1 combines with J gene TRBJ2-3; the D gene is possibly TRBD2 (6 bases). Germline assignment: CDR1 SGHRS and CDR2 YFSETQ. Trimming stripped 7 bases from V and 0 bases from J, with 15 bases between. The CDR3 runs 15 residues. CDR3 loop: CASGSIAASTDTQYF. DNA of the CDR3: TGCGCCAGCGGCTCCATAGCGGCTAGCACAGATACGCAGTATTTT.

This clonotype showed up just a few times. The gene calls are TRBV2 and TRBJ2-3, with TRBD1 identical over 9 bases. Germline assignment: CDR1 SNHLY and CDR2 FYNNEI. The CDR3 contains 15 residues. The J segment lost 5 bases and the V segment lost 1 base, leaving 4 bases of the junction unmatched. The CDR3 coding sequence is TGTGCCAGCAGTGAAGACAGGGGGCGGCGAGATACGCAGTATTTT. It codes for CASSEDRGRRDTQYF.

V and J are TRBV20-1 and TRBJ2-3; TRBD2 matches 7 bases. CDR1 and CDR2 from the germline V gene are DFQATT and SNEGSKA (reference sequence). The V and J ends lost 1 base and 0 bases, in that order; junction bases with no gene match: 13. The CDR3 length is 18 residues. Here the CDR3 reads CSARGGGGASTSTDTQYF. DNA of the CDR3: TGCAGTGCTAGAGGAGGCGGGGGAGCCTCTACTAGCACAGATACGCAGTATTTT.

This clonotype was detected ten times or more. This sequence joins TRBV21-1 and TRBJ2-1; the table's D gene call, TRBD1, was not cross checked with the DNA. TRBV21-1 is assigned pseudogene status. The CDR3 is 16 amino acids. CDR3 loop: CASSKKPGTNYNEQFF. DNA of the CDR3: TGTGCCAGCAGCAAAAAACCCGGGACAAACTACAATGAGCAGTTCTTC.

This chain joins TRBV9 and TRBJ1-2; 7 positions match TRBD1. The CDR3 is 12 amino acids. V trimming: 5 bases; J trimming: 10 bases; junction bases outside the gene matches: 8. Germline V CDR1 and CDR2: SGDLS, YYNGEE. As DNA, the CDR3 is TGTGCCAGCAGTTTTTCGGGACAGTTCTACACCTTC. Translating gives CASSFSGQFYTF.

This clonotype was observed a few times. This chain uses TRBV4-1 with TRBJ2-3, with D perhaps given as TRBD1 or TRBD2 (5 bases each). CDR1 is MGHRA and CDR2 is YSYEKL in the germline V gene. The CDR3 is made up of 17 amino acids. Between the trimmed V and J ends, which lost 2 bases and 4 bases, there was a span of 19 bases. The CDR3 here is CASSQTPGHRDADTQYF. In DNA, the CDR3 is TGCGCCAGCAGCCAAACCCCGGGCCACCGGGACGCAGATACGCAGTATTTT.

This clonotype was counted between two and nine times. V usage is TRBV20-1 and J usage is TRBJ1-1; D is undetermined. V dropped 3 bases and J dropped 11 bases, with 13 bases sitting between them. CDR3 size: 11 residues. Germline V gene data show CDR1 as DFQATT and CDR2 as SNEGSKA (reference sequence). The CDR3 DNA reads TGCAGTGCTAGCAGCGCCGGTGCGGCTTTCTTT. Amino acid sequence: CSASSAGAAFF.

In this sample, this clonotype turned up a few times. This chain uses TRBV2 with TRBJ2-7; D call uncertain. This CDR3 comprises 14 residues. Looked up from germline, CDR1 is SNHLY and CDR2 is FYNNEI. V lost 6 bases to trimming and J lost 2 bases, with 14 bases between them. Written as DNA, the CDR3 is TGTGCCAGCAGCAAAGACTTAGCCACCTACGAGCAGTACTTC. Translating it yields CASSKDLATYEQYF.

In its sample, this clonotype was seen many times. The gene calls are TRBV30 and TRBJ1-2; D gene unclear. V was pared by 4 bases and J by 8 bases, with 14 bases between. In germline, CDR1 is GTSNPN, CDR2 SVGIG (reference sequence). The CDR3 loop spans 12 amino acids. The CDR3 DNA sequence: TGTGCCTGGAAGGCCCGACTAGGGGGCTACACCTTC. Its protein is CAWKARLGGYTF.